This record concerns one T cell receptor (beta chain) sequence. This entry belongs to a study of regulatory T cells in long-lasting Graves disease. TCR beta libraries were built with iRepertoire HTBI primers and Arm-PCR of CDR3 regions. TCRdb redid the calling of the multiplex PCR reads with MiXCR, one entry per CDR3 protein. The sample holds around 500,000 distinct CDR3 sequences, less than 25% seen once. CDR3 size: 14 residues. V lost 5 bases, J lost 1 base, and 12 bases lay in between. CDR1 MGHRA and CDR2 YSYEKL come from the germline V gene. Time point here: persistent/refractory GD, antithyroid drugs over 5 years with positive TRAb. Researchers made the TCR library from RNA that was extracted from PBMCs. An endocrinology department located in Xi'an, China, was where the patients came from.

This chain links TRBV4-1 with TRBJ2-7; D unclear. The receptor comes from a female donor with Graves disease. This specimen was peripheral blood mononuclear cells (PBMCs), taken when the disease was refractory, from a patient treated with antithyroid drugs. The CDR3 coding sequence is TGCGCCAGCAGCTCAGTGACCAGGTCCTACGAGCAGTACTTC. Its translation: CASSSVTRSYEQYF.